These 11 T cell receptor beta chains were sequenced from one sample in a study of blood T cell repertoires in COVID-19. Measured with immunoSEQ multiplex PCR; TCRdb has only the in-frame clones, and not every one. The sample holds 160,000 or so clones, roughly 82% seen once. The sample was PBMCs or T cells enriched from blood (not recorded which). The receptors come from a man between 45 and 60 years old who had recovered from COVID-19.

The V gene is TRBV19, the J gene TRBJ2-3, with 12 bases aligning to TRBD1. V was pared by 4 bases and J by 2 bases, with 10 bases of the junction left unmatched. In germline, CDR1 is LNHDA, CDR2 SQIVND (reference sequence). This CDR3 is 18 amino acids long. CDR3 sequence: CASSTLSPGQGATDTQYF. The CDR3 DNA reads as TGTGCCAGTAGTACTCTCTCACCGGGACAGGGGGCCACAGATACGCAGTATTTT.

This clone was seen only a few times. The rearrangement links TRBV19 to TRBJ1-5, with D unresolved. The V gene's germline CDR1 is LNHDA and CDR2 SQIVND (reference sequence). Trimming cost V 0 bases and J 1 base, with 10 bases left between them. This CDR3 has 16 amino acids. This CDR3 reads CASSIETRESNQPQHF. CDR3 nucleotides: TGTGCCAGTAGTATAGAAACCCGGGAAAGCAATCAGCCCCAGCATTTT.

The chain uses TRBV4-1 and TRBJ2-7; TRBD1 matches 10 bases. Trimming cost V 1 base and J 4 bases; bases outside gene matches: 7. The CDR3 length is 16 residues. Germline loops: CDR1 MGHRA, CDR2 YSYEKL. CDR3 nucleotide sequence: TGCGCCAGCAGCCAAGGAGGGACAGGGGTTAAGTACGAGCAGTACTTC. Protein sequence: CASSQGGTGVKYEQYF.

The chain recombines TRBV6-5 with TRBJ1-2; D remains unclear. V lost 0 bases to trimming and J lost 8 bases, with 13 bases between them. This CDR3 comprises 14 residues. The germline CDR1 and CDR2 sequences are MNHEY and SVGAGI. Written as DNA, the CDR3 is TGTGCCAGCAGTTACTCGAACGGTGCTCTAGGCTACACCTTC. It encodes CASSYSNGALGYTF.

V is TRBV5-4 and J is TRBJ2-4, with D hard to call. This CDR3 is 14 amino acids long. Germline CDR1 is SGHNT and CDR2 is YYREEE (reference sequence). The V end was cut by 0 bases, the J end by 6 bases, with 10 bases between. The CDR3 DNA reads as TGTGCCAGCAGCTTGGTTTCTACTCCAAACATTCAGTACTTC. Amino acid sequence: CASSLVSTPNIQYF.

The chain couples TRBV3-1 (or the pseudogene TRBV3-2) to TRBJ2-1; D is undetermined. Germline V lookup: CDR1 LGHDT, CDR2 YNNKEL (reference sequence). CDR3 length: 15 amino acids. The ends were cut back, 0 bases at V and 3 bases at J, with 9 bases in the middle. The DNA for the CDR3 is TGTGCCAGCAGCCAAGATCCCCCAGACTACAATGAGCAGTTCTTC. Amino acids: CASSQDPPDYNEQFF.

In DNA form, the CDR3 reads TGTGCCAGCAGTCGGACAGCCCAGTTTGGCGAGCAGTACTTC. Translation gives CASSRTAQFGEQYF. The chain is built from TRBV6-5 and TRBJ2-7, with D perhaps matching TRBD1 (6 bases). This CDR3 comprises 14 residues. Germline CDR1 MNHEY, CDR2 SVGAGI. The germline V and J ends were trimmed by 5 bases and 6 bases, with 17 bases remaining between them.

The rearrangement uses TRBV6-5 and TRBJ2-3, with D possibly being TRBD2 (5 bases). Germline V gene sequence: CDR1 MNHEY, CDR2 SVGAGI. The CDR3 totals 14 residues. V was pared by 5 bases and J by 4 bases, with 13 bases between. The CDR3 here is CASSKDGDADTQYF. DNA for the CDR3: TGTGCCAGCAGTAAGGACGGGGATGCAGATACGCAGTATTTT.

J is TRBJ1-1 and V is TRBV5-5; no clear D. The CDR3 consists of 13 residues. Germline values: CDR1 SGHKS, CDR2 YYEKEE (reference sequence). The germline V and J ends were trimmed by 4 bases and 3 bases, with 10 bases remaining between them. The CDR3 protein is CASSTPRDTEAFF. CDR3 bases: TGTGCCAGCAGCACCCCGAGGGACACTGAAGCTTTCTTT.

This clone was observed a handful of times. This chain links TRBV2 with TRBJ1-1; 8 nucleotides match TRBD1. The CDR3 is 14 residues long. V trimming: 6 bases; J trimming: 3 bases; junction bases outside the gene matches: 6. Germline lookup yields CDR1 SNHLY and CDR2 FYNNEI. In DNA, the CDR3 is TGTGCCAGCAGGGTGGACAGGGAGTACACTGAAGCTTTCTTT. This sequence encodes CASRVDREYTEAFF.

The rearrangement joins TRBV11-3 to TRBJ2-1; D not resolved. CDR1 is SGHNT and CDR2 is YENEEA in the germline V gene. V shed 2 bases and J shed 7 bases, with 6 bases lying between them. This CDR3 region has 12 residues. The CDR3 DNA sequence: TGTGCCAGCAGCTTAACGGAGAATGAGCAGTTCTTC. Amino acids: CASSLTENEQFF.